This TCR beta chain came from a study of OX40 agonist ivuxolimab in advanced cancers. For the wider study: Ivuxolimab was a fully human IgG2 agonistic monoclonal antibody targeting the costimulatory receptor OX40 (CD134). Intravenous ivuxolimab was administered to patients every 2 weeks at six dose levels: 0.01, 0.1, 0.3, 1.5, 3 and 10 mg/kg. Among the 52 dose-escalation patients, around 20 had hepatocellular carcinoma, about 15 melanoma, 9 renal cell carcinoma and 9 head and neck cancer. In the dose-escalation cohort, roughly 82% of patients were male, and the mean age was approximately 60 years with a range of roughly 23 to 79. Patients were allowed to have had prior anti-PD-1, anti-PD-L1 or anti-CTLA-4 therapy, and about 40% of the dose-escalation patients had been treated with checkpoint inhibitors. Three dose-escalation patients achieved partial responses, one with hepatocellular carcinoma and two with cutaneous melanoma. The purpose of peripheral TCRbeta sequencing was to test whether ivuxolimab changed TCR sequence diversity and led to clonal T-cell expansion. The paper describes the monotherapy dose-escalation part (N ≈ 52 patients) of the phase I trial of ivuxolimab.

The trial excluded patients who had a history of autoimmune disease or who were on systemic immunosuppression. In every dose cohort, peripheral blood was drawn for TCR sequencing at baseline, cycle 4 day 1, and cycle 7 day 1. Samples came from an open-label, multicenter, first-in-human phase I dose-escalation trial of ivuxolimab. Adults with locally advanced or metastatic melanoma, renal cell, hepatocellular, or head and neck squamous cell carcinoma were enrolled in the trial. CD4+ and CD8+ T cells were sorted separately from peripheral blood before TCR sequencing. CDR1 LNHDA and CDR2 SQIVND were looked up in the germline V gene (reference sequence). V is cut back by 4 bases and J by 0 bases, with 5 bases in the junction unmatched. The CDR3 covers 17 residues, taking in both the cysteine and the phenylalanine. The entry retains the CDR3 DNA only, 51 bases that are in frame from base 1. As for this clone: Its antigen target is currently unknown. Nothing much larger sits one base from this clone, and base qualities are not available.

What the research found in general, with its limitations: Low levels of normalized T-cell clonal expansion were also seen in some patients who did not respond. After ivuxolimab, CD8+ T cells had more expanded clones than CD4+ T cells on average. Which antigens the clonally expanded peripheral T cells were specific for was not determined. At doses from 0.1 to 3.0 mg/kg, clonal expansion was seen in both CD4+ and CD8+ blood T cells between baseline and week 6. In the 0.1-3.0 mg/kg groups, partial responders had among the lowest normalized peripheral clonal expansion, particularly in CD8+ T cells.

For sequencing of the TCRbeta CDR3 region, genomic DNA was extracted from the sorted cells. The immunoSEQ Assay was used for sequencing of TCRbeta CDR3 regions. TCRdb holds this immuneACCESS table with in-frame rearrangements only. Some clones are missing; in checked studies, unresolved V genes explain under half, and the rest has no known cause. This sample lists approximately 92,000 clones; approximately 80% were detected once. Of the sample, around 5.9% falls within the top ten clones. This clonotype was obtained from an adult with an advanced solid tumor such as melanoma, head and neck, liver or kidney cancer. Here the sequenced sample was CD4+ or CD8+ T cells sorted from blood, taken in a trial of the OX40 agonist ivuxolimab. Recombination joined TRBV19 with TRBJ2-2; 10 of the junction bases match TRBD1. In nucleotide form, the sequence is TGTGCCAGTAGTACCGGGACAGGGGACGCGAACACCGGGGAGCTGTTTTTT. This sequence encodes CASSTGTGDANTGELFF.